The 15 T cell receptor beta chains below all came from one sample that was sequenced in a study of cytomegalovirus exposure and HLA in healthy donors. PCR used 60 Vbeta primers and 13 Jbeta primers. Generated by immunoSEQ multiplex PCR, the TCRdb table keeps only in-frame clones and is missing some. The sample records 150,000 to 200,000 clones, just over 75% being singletons. Sequenced: PBMCs. These receptor sequences come from a middle-aged woman in good health and CMV-seronegative.

The gene calls are TRBV19 and TRBJ1-2; a possible D gene is TRBD1 (6 bases). The germline V gene has CDR1 LNHDA and CDR2 SQIVND (reference sequence). Trimming removed 4 bases at V and 5 bases at J, with 14 bases between. This CDR3 contains 14 residues. The CDR3, as DNA: TGTGCCAGTAGTACGCAGGGGCGGGGGTATGGCTACACCTTC. It translates to CASSTQGRGYGYTF.

This chain connects TRBV30 to TRBJ1-2; D not resolved. Germline loops: CDR1 GTSNPN, CDR2 SVGIG (reference sequence). CDR3 size: 17 residues. The V end was cut by 2 bases, the J end by 6 bases, with 25 bases between. The CDR3 reads CAWSTPWVTGLIDGYTF. CDR3 DNA: TGTGCCTGGAGTACCCCCTGGGTTACGGGGTTAATTGATGGCTACACCTTC.

This clone was seen a few times. The chain recombines TRBV15 with TRBJ2-1; TRBD2 matches at 8 bases. Trimming took 4 bases from V and 3 from J; bases not matched to a gene: 14. The CDR3 is made up of 18 amino acids. CDR1 LNHNV and CDR2 YYDKDF come from the germline V gene (reference sequence). CDR3 in DNA: TGTGCCACCAGCACAGGAGCGGGAGTTCCAATTTACTACAATGAGCAGTTCTTC. Amino acids: CATSTGAGVPIYYNEQFF.

This chain uses TRBV9 with TRBJ2-1; perhaps TRBD2 as D (6 bases). V was pared by 6 bases and J by 9 bases, with 13 bases between. Germline V gene sequence: CDR1 SGDLS, CDR2 YYNGEE. This CDR3 has 12 amino acids. The CDR3 DNA sequence: TGTGCCAGCACCCGGGACTCTGGTGAGCAGTTCTTC. Residues: CASTRDSGEQFF.

The rearrangement links TRBV2 to TRBJ1-1, with 12 bases lining up with TRBD1. The CDR3 is 14 amino acids. Germline values: CDR1 SNHLY, CDR2 FYNNEI. V trimming: 6 bases; J trimming: 4 bases; junction bases outside the gene matches: 3. CDR3 sequence (DNA): TGTGCCAGCAGGGGACAGGGGGCGAGCACTGAAGCTTTCTTT. Translation: CASRGQGASTEAFF.

V and J are TRBV29-1 and TRBJ2-3, with TRBD2 identical over 11 bases. In germline, CDR1 is SQVTM, CDR2 ANQGSEA. After removal of 4 bases from V and 2 bases from J, the junction contained 8 bases not matched to a gene. The CDR3 spans 16 residues. The CDR3 nucleotides read TGCAGCGTTGCCGGCGGGACTAGCGGATTCACAGATACGCAGTATTTT. Translation gives CSVAGGTSGFTDTQYF.

V is TRBV19 and J is TRBJ2-2; weak D call: TRBD2 (7 bases). The CDR3 sequence is 20 residues long. The V end lost 1 base, the J end lost 1 base, and 22 bases lay between the germline ends. Germline V CDR1 and CDR2: LNHDA, SQIVND (reference sequence). The CDR3 sequence is CASSIVPRSGGRWNTGELFF. CDR3 coding DNA: TGTGCCAGTAGTATAGTTCCACGTTCGGGGGGCAGGTGGAACACCGGGGAGCTGTTTTTT.

This sequence joins TRBV7-2 and TRBJ2-5; D is perhaps TRBD1 (5 bases). The germline gives CDR1 SGHTA, CDR2 FQGNSA. CDR3 length equals 14 residues. Trimming pared 2 bases from V and 2 bases from J, leaving 9 bases between. CDR3 DNA sequence: TGTGCCAGCAGCTTATCTAGGGGTCAAGAGACCCAGTACTTC. Amino acids: CASSLSRGQETQYF.

The DNA of the CDR3 is TGTGCCATCGGGGAGGGGACTACATCCTACAATGAGCAGTTCTTC. Translating gives CAIGEGTTSYNEQFF. V is TRBV10-3 and J is TRBJ2-1; 7 positions agree with TRBD2. Germline CDR1 is ENHRY and CDR2 is SYGVKD. The CDR3 runs to 15 residues. V shed 8 bases, J shed 1 base, and the junction held 8 bases outside the gene matches.

The chain carries TRBV7-2 and TRBJ2-7; 7 nucleotides align to TRBD2. Germline CDR1 reads SGHTA; CDR2 reads FQGNSA. Trimming at V came to 3 bases and at J to 0 bases, leaving 5 bases not matched to a gene. CDR3 length: 15 amino acids. This chain's CDR3 is CASSLGGSSSYEQYF. DNA for the CDR3: TGTGCCAGCAGCTTGGGCGGGAGTTCCTCCTACGAGCAGTACTTC.

The gene calls are TRBV28 and TRBJ1-5; possible D gene TRBD1, 6 bases. This CDR3 contains 16 residues. Between the trimmed V and J ends, which lost 4 bases and 5 bases, there was a span of 18 bases. Germline assignment: CDR1 MDHEN and CDR2 SYDVKM. CDR3 coding DNA: TGTGCCAGCAGTTCCTTGTTGAGGGGGGGGTATCAGCCCCAGCATTTT. Translating gives CASSSLLRGGYQPQHF.

V is TRBV5-1 and J is TRBJ1-1; 10 bases agree with TRBD1. CDR1 is SGHRS, CDR2 YFSETQ, per germline. J lost 1 base, V lost 1 base, and 4 bases had no gene match. This CDR3 spans 16 amino acids. In nucleotides, the CDR3 is TGCGCCAGCAGCTTGATCGGACAGGGGGAGAACACTGAAGCTTTCTTT. This translates into CASSLIGQGENTEAFF.

The V gene is TRBV5-1, the J gene TRBJ2-7, with D maybe TRBD2 (5 bases). Germline assignment: CDR1 SGHRS and CDR2 YFSETQ. Trimming removed 1 base from V and 2 bases from J, with 7 bases in between. CDR3 size: 13 residues. Here the CDR3 DNA reads TGCGCCAGCAGCTTGCCCGGGGCCTACGAGCAGTACTTC. Protein: CASSLPGAYEQYF.

This clone was seen only once. CDR3 in amino acids: CATRGGGAGHNQPQHF. The CDR3 DNA sequence: TGTGCCACAAGAGGAGGGGGCGCGGGGCACAATCAGCCCCAGCATTTT. The V and J genes are TRBV15 and TRBJ1-5; 7 bases map to TRBD1. The germline gives CDR1 LNHNV, CDR2 YYDKDF (reference sequence). The V and J ends lost 9 bases and 3 bases, in that order; junction bases with no gene match: 14. The CDR3 spans 16 residues.

The chain links TRBV6-1 to TRBJ1-2, with TRBD1 identical over 7 bases. CDR3 length: 14 residues. V dropped 1 base and J dropped 4; count of bases not matched to a gene: 3. Germline V CDR1 and CDR2: MNHNS, SASEGT. In DNA form, the CDR3 reads TGTGCCAGCAGTGAAGGGACAGGAAGCTATGGCTACACCTTC. The encoded protein is CASSEGTGSYGYTF.